This T cell receptor (beta chain) was documented in a study of blood T cell repertoires in COVID-19. Overall study context: PBMCs, B-cell-depleted T cells, or T cells provided the cDNA or gDNA that made up the material.

Cohorts were assigned according to the clinical history that participants reported. Assay used: immunoSEQ multiplex PCR; TCRdb lists only in-frame clones, some missing. This table has roughly 280,000 clones, 75% to 95% appearing once. CDR3 length equals 16 residues. Trimming took 3 bases from V and 5 from J, leaving 16 bases between them. CDR1 is MDHEN, CDR2 SYDVKM, per germline. This chain links TRBV28 with TRBJ2-2, with a possible D match to TRBD1 (6 bases). This clonotype originated in a man aged 40-50 years who had been exposed to COVID-19. The sequenced sample was PBMCs or T cells enriched from blood (not recorded which). The CDR3: CASSLYRVAGTGELFF. The CDR3 nucleotides read TGTGCCAGCAGTTTGTACAGGGTGGCAGGGACCGGGGAGCTGTTTTTT.